What follows are 20 T cell receptor beta chains derived from one specimen sequenced in a study of cytomegalovirus exposure and HLA in healthy donors. Sequenced by immunoSEQ multiplex PCR; TCRdb stores in-frame clones only, minus some. Of under 250,000 clones listed, about 81% are singletons. The sample was PBMCs. The source of these receptors is a woman aged 30 to 39 in good health and CMV-seronegative.

The chain has TRBV6-5 and TRBJ2-3; TRBD2 might be the D (6 bases). The CDR3 totals 15 residues. The germline CDR1 and CDR2 sequences are MNHEY and SVGAGI. The V end was cut by 0 bases, the J end by 3 bases, with 10 bases between. The CDR3 loop is CASSYSGGRTDTQYF. The CDR3 DNA reads as TGTGCCAGCAGTTACTCGGGGGGTAGGACAGATACGCAGTATTTT.

V is TRBV5-6 and J is TRBJ2-3, with no clear D. The ends were cut back, 0 bases at V and 3 bases at J, with 11 bases in the middle. The CDR3 totals 15 residues. The germline gives CDR1 SGHDT, CDR2 YYEEEE. CDR3 amino acids: CASSLVRSITDTQYF. CDR3 bases: TGTGCCAGCAGCTTGGTGAGGAGCATTACAGATACGCAGTATTTT. Looking up the rest from reference TRBV5-6 and TRBJ2-3 gives the full variable domain: DAGVTQSPTHLIKTRGQQVTLRCSPKSGHDTVSWYQQALGQGPQFIFQYYEEEERQRGNFPDRFSGHQFPNYSSELNVNALLLGDSALYLCASSLVRSITDTQYFGPGTRLTVL.

The chain uses TRBV5-6 and TRBJ2-1; 7 bases are shared with TRBD1. The CDR3 consists of 14 residues. CDR1 is SGHDT and CDR2 is YYEEEE in the germline V gene. The junction had 3 bases not matched to a gene; V was cut back by 4 bases and J by 2 bases. In DNA, the CDR3 is TGTGCCAGCAGCCGACAGGGACCCTACAATGAGCAGTTCTTC. This encodes CASSRQGPYNEQFF.

The chain uses TRBV6-5 and TRBJ2-3; perhaps TRBD2 as D (6 bases). V lost 8 bases and J 7 bases, leaving 22 bases between the germline ends. Germline values: CDR1 MNHEY, CDR2 SVGAGI. The CDR3 has 15 residues. The CDR3 is CASWSTGEVGNTQYF. For the CDR3, the DNA is TGTGCCAGCTGGTCAACGGGAGAGGTCGGAAATACGCAGTATTTT.

The rearrangement links TRBV4-1 to TRBJ1-2, with TRBD1 matching 10 bases. V lost 5 bases and J lost 7; bases outside the gene matches: 10. CDR1 MGHRA and CDR2 YSYEKL come from the germline V gene. The CDR3 length is 15 residues. CDR3 DNA sequence: TGCGCCAGCAGCTCCCGGGACAGGGGACCAGGTGGCTACACCTTC. Amino acids: CASSSRDRGPGGYTF.

The rearrangement joins TRBV6-6 to TRBJ2-2; perhaps TRBD1 as D (5 bases). The germline V and J ends were trimmed by 6 bases and 0 bases, with 14 bases remaining between them. The CDR3 sequence is 16 residues long. Germline V gene lookup returns CDR1 MNHNY and CDR2 SVGAGI (reference sequence). CDR3 nucleotides: TGTGCCAGCAGAGGGGTGGGCGGCCCGAACACCGGGGAGCTGTTTTTT. This sequence encodes CASRGVGGPNTGELFF.

This chain joins TRBV18 and TRBJ2-2; D perhaps matches TRBD1 (6 bases). The V end lost 3 bases, the J end lost 4 bases, and 9 bases lay between the germline ends. Germline-derived CDR1 and CDR2 are KGHSH and LQKENI. The CDR3 length is 14 residues. CDR3: CASSPPGVTGELFF. The CDR3 DNA reads TGTGCCAGCTCACCCCCAGGGGTCACCGGGGAGCTGTTTTTT.

The chain carries TRBV29-1 and TRBJ1-1; 7 bases fit TRBD1. The germline V gene encodes CDR1 SQVTM and CDR2 ANQGSEA. The V gene end was trimmed by 5 bases and the J gene end by 2 bases; junction bases not matched to a gene: 8. The CDR3 totals 14 residues. The CDR3 sequence: CSVTPGQLNTEAFF. In DNA, the CDR3 is TGCAGCGTTACCCCGGGACAGCTAAACACTGAAGCTTTCTTT.

The CDR3 DNA follows: TGCAGCGTTGCTGCGGCAACCTACGAGCAGTACTTC. Its protein is CSVAAATYEQYF. The chain couples TRBV29-1 to TRBJ2-7, with D unresolved. This CDR3 has 12 residues. The V and J ends lost 4 bases and 2 bases respectively, with 9 bases between them. Looked up from germline, CDR1 is SQVTM and CDR2 is ANQGSEA.

In DNA form, the CDR3 reads TGTGCCAGCTCTAGCACGGCCTCCTACGAGCAGTACTTC. It is translated as CASSSTASYEQYF. This chain uses TRBV6-5 with TRBJ2-7; D is possibly TRBD2 (5 bases). The CDR3 runs 13 residues. The V end was cut by 8 bases, the J end by 0 bases, with 11 bases between. Germline V gene data show CDR1 as MNHEY and CDR2 as SVGAGI.

The chain links TRBV14 to TRBJ1-2; D gene ambiguous. Germline CDR1 and CDR2: SGHDN and FVKESK. This CDR3 has 12 residues. V was clipped by 4 bases and J by 2 bases, with 5 bases between them. The CDR3 region is CASSPQNYGYTF. The CDR3 coding sequence is TGTGCCAGCAGCCCCCAGAACTATGGCTACACCTTC. The full variable domain, rest sourced from reference TRBV14 and TRBJ1-2, is EAGVTQFPSHSVIEKGQTVTLRCDPISGHDNLYWYRRVMGKEIKFLLHFVKESKQDESGMPNNRFLAERTGGTYSTLKVQPAELEDSGVYFCASSPQNYGYTFGSGTRLTVV.

The rearrangement uses TRBV7-9 and TRBJ1-4; a possible D gene is TRBD1 (6 bases). The length of the CDR3 is 17 residues. The germline V and J ends were trimmed by 1 base and 8 bases, with 20 bases remaining between them. Per germline, CDR1 SEHNR and CDR2 FQNEAQ (reference sequence). For the CDR3, the DNA is TGTGCCAGCAGCTTAGTATATTGGGACACCGGGTGGGAAAAACTGTTTTTT. This codes for CASSLVYWDTGWEKLFF.

The V and J genes are TRBV27 and TRBJ2-7, with D perhaps matching TRBD1 (5 bases). The CDR3 runs to 13 residues. Germline V lookup: CDR1 MNHEY, CDR2 SMNVEV (reference sequence). V was trimmed by 3 bases and J by 5 bases, leaving 11 bases between them. The CDR3 sequence: CASSLPGLDEQYF. For the CDR3, the DNA is TGTGCCAGCAGTTTGCCAGGGTTAGACGAGCAGTACTTC.

The V and J genes are TRBV15 and TRBJ1-4, with unresolved D. V gave up 2 bases and J gave up 5 bases, with 6 bases separating them. Germline V gene data show CDR1 as LNHNV and CDR2 as YYDKDF (reference sequence). The CDR3 contains 13 residues. CDR3 coding DNA: TGTGCCACCAGCAGACAGAAAAATGAAAAACTGTTTTTT. This codes for CATSRQKNEKLFF.

The chain uses TRBV18 and TRBJ2-7, with 12 nucleotides matching TRBD1. CDR3 length: 18 residues. The V and J ends lost 3 bases and 0 bases, in that order; junction bases with no gene match: 9. CDR1 and CDR2 (germline): KGHSH, LQKENI. The CDR3 region has the DNA TGTGCCAGCTCACCGACTCCGGGACAGGGGGCCAACTCCTACGAGCAGTACTTC. Protein sequence: CASSPTPGQGANSYEQYF.

The chain recombines TRBV7-9 with TRBJ1-1, with a weak D call TRBD1 (6 bases). The V end lost 6 bases, the J end lost 1 base, and 12 bases lay between the germline ends. The CDR3 loop spans 14 amino acids. Looked up from germline, CDR1 is SEHNR and CDR2 is FQNEAQ (reference sequence). The CDR3 loop is CASRLGTTNTEAFF. In DNA, the CDR3 is TGTGCCAGCAGACTAGGGACAACGAACACTGAAGCTTTCTTT.

This rearrangement joins TRBV5-4 to TRBJ2-1, with TRBD1 identical over 9 bases. CDR1 and CDR2 (germline): SGHNT, YYREEE (reference sequence). V dropped 4 bases and J dropped 6; count of bases not matched to a gene: 8. The CDR3 length is 15 residues. This chain's CDR3 is CASSPRDREVNEQFF. The CDR3 coding sequence is TGTGCCAGCAGCCCCCGGGACAGGGAAGTCAATGAGCAGTTCTTC.

This chain links TRBV29-1 with TRBJ1-3, with 12 positions matching TRBD1. The V gene end was trimmed by 5 bases and the J gene end by 4 bases; junction bases not matched to a gene: 9. Germline V CDR1 and CDR2: SQVTM, ANQGSEA. The CDR3 has 16 amino acids. Here the CDR3 reads CSVSLGQGAAGNTIYF. DNA for the CDR3: TGCAGCGTTAGCCTGGGACAGGGGGCGGCCGGAAACACCATATATTTT.

This clone appeared once. This chain joins TRBV6-5 and TRBJ1-1; no clear D. CDR3 length equals 15 residues. V lost 0 bases and J lost 4, with 12 bases in between. Looked up from germline, CDR1 is MNHEY and CDR2 is SVGAGI. The CDR3 DNA reads TGTGCCAGCAGTTACTCTCGGGGTTGGGGCACTGAAGCTTTCTTT. Residues: CASSYSRGWGTEAFF.

The rearrangement links TRBV5-4 to TRBJ2-3, with 9 bases identical to TRBD1. Germline V gene lookup returns CDR1 SGHNT and CDR2 YYREEE (reference sequence). Trimming took 5 bases from V and 6 from J; bases not matched to a gene: 16. This CDR3 region has 17 residues. The CDR3 nucleotides read TGTGCCAGCAGACCTAGGTCCGGGACAGGGCTTGTGGATACGCAGTATTTT. It is translated as CASRPRSGTGLVDTQYF.